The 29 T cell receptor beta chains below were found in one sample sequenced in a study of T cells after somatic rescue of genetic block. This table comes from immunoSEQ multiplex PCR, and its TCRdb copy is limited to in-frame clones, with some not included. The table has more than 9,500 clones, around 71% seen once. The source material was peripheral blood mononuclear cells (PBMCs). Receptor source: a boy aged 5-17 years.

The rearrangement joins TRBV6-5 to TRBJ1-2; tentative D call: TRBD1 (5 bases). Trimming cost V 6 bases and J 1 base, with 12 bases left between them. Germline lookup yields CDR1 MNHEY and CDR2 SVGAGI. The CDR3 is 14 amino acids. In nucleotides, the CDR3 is TGTGCCAGCAGCATAACGGGGCTTAACTATGGCTACACCTTC. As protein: CASSITGLNYGYTF.

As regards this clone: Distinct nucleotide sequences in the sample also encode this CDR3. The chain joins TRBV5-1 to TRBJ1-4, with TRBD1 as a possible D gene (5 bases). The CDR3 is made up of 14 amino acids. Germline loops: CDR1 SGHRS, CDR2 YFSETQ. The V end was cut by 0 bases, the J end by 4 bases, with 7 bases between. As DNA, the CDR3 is TGCGCCAGCAGCTTGGGGCAGGGTAATGAAAAACTGTTTTTT. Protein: CASSLGQGNEKLFF.

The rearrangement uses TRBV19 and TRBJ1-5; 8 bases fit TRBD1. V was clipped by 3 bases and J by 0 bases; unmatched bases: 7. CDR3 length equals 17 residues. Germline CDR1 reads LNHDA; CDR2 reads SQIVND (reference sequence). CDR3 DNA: TGTGCCAGTAGTATCCATGACAGGGGTTTTAGCAATCAGCCCCAGCATTTT. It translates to CASSIHDRGFSNQPQHF.

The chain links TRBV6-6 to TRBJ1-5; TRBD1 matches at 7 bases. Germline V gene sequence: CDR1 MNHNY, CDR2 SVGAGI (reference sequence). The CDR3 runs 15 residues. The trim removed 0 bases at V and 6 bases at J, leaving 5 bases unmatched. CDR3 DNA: TGTGCCAGCAGTTACTCCGACAGGGCCCTTCAGCCCCAGCATTTT. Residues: CASSYSDRALQPQHF.

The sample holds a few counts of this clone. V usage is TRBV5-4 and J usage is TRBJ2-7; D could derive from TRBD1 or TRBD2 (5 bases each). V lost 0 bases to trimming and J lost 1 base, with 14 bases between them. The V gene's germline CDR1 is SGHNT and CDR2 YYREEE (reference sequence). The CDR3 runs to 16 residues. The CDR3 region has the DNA TGTGCCAGCAGCTTGGATCTACGTGGGGGATCCTACGAGCAGTACTTC. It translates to CASSLDLRGGSYEQYF.

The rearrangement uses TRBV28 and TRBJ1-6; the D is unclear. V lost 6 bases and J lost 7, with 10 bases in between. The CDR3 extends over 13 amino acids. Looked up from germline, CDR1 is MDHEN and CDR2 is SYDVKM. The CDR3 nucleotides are TGTGCCAGCAGGCCCGCGGGCAATTCACCCCTCCACTTT. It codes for CASRPAGNSPLHF.

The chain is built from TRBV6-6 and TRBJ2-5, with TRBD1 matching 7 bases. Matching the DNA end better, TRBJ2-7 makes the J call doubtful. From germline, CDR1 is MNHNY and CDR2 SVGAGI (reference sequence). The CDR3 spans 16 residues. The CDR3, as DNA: TGTGCCAGCAGTTACGCCTCAGGGGGAAGAGTCTACGAGCAGTACTTC. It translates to CASSYASGGRVYEQYF.

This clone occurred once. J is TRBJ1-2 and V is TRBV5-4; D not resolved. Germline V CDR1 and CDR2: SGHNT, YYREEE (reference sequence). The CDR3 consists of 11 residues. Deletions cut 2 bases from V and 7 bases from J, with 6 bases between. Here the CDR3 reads CASSFMVGYTF. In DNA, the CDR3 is TGTGCCAGCAGCTTTATGGTTGGCTACACCTTC. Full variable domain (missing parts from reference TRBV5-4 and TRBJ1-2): ETGVTQSPTHLIKTRGQQVTLRCSSQSGHNTVSWYQQALGQGPQFIFQYYREEENGRGNFPPRFSGLQFPNYSSELNVNALELDDSALYLCASSFMVGYTFGSGTRLTVV.

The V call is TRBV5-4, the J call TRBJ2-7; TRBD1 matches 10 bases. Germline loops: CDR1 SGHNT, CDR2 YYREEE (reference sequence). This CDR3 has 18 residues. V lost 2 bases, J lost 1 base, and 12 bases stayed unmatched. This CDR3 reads CASSLGQGDQRISYEQYF. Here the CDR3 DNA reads TGTGCCAGCAGCTTAGGACAGGGGGACCAGCGGATTTCCTACGAGCAGTACTTC.

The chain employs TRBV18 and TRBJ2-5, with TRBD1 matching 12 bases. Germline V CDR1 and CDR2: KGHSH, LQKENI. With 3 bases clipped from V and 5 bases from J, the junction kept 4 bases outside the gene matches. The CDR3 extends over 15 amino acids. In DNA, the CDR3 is TGTGCCAGCTCACCCTCCGGGACAGGGGGCGAGACCCAGTACTTC. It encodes CASSPSGTGGETQYF.

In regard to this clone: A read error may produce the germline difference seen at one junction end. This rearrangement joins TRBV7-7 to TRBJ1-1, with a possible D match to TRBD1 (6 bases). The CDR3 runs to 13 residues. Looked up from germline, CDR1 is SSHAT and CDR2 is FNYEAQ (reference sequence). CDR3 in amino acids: CASSLGTGFAAFF. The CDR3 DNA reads TGTGCTAGCAGCTTAGGTACAGGGTTCGCAGCTTTCTTT.

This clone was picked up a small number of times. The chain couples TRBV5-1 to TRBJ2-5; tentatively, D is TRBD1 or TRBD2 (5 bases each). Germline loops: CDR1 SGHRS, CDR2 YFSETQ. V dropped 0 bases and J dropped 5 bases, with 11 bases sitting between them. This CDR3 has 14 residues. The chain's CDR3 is CASSLGFEGETQYF. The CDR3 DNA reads TGCGCCAGCAGCTTGGGCTTTGAGGGGGAGACCCAGTACTTC.

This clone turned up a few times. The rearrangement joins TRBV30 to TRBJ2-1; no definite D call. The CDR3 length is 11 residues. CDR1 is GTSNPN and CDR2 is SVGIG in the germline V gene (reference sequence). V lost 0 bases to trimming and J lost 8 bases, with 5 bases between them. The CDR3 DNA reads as TGTGCCTGGAGTGTACTGGATGAGCAGTTCTTC. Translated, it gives CAWSVLDEQFF.

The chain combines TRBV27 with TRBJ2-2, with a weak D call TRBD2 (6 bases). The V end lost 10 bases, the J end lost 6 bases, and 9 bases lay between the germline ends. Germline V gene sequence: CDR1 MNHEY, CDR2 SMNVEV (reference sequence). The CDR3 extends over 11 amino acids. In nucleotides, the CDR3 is TGTGCCACCGGAGGGGCCGGGGAGCTGTTTTTT. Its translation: CATGGAGELFF.

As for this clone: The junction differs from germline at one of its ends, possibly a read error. The chain's CDR3 is CVSSLWARVANKGTEAFF. The CDR3 DNA reads TGTGTCAGCAGTTTATGGGCCAGGGTGGCAAACAAGGGCACTGAAGCTTTCTTT. The V call is TRBV28, the J call TRBJ1-1; a weak D match, TRBD1 (5 bases). The germline V gene encodes CDR1 MDHEN and CDR2 SYDVKM. The CDR3 totals 18 residues.

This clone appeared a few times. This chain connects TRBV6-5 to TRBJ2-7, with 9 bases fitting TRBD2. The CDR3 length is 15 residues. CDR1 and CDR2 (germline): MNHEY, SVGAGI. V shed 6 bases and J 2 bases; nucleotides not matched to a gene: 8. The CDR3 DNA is TGTGCCAGCAGCTTCTTAGCGGGAGTCCCCTACGAGCAGTACTTC. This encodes CASSFLAGVPYEQYF.

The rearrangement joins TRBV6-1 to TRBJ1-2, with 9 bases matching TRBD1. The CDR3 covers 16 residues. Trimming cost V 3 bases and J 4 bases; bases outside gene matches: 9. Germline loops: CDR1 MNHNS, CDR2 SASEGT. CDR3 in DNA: TGTGCCAGCAGTGATCAGGCGGACAGGGGCCTCTATGGCTACACCTTC. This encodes CASSDQADRGLYGYTF.

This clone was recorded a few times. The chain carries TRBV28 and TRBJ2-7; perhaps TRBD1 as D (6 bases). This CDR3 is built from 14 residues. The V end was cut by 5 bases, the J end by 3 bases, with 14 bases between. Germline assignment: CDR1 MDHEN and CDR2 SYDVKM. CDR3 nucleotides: TGTGCCAGCAGTATAGGGACACTCCACTACGAGCAGTACTTC. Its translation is CASSIGTLHYEQYF. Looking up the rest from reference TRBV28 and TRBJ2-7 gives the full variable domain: DVKVTQSSRYLVKRTGEKVFLECVQDMDHENMFWYRQDPGLGLRLIYFSYDVKMKEKGDIPEGYSVSREKKERFSLILESASTNQTSMYLCASSIGTLHYEQYFGPGTRLTVT.

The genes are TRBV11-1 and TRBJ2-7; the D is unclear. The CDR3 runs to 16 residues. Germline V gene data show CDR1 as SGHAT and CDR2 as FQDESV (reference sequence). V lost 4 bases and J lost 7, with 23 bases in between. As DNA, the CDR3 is TGTGCCAGCAGCTCATCGTCCCCCCTGGCAGCCTGGGAGCAGTACTTC. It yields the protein CASSSSSPLAAWEQYF. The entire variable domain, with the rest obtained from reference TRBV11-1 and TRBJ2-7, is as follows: EAEVAQSPRYKITEKSQAVAFWCDPISGHATLYWYRQILGQGPELLVQFQDESVVDDSQLPKDRFSAERLKGVDSTLKIQPAELGDSAMYLCASSSSSPLAAWEQYFGPGTRLTVT.

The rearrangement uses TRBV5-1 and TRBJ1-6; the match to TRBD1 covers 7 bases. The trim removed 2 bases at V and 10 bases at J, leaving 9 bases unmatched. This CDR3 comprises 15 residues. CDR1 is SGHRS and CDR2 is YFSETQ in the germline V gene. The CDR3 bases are TGCGCCAGCAGCTTCACAGGGGAAGCTGGATCACCCCTCCACTTT. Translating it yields CASSFTGEAGSPLHF.

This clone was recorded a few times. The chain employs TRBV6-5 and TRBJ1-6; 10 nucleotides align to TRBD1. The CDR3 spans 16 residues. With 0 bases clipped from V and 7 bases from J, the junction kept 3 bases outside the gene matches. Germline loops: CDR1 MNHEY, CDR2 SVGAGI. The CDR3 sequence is CASSYSRTGGNSPLHF. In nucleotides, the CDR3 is TGTGCCAGCAGTTACTCAAGGACAGGGGGGAATTCACCCCTCCACTTT.

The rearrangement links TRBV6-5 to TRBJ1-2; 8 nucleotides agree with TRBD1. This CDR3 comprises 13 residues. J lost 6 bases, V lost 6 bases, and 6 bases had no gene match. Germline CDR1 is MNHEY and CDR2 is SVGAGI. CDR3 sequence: CASSQTGVHGYTF. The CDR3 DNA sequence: TGTGCCAGCAGCCAGACAGGGGTACATGGCTACACCTTC.

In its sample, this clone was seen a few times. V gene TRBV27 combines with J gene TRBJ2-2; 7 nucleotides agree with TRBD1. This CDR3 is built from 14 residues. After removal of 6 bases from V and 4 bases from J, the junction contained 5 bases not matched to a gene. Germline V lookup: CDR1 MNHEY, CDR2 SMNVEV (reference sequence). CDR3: CASSFTGATGELFF. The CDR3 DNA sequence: TGTGCCAGCAGCTTCACAGGGGCCACCGGGGAGCTGTTTTTT.

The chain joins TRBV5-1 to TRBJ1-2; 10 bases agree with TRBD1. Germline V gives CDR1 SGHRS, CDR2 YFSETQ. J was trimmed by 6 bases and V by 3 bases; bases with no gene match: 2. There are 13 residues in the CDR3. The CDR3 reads CASSSTGGDGYTF. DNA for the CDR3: TGCGCCAGCAGCTCGACAGGGGGCGATGGCTACACCTTC.

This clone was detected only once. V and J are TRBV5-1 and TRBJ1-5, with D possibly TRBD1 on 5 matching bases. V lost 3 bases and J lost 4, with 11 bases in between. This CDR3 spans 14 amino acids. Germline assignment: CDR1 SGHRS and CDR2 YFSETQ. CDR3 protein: CASSSGGGNQPQHF. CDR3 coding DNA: TGCGCCAGCAGCTCCGGCGGGGGGAATCAGCCCCAGCATTTT.

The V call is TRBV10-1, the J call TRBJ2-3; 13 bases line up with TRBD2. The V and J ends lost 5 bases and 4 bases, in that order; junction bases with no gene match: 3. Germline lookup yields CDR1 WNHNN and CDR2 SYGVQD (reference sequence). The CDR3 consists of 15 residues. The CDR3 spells CASSRLAGGPDTQYF. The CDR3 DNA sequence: TGCGCCAGCAGTCGACTAGCGGGAGGCCCAGATACGCAGTATTTT.

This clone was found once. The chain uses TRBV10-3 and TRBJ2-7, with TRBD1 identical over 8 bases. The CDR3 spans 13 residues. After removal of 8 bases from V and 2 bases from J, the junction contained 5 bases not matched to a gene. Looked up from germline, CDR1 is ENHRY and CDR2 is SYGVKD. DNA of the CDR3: TGTGCCATCTTGAGGACAGGGACCTACGAGCAGTACTTC. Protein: CAILRTGTYEQYF.

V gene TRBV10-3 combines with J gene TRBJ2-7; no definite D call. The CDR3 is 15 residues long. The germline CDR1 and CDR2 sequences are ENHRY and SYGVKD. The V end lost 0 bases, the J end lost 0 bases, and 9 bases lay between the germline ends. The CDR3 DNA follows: TGTGCCATCAGTGAGTCGAAGGTCCTCTCCTACGAGCAGTACTTC. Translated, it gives CAISESKVLSYEQYF.

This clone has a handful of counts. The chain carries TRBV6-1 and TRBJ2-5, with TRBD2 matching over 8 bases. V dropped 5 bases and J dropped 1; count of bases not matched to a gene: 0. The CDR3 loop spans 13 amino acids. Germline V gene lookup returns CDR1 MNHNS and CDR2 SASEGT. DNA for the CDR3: TGTGCCAGCAGTCGGGGGGGCCAAGAGACCCAGTACTTC. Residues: CASSRGGQETQYF.